A few counts support the clone carrying this T cell receptor beta chain. The trim removed 5 bases at V and 4 bases at J, leaving 8 bases unmatched. The germline V gene has CDR1 GTSNPN and CDR2 SVGIG (reference sequence). This CDR3 contains 14 residues. This sample stems from a study of T cell changes during pregnancy in multiple sclerosis. Profiled with immunoSEQ multiplex PCR; TCRdb holds only in-frame clones, not every one. In the table there are roughly 60,000 clones, about 90% of which are singletons. The V call is TRBV30, the J call TRBJ1-1; 9 bases match TRBD1. This TCR was sampled from a female donor in good health, enrolled as a control in a pregnancy study. The sequenced sample was peripheral blood, obtained in the second trimester of pregnancy. The CDR3 is CAWGQQGASTEAFF. CDR3 DNA: TGTGCCTGGGGGCAACAGGGGGCCTCCACTGAAGCTTTCTTT.